The clone carrying this T cell receptor beta chain has only a few counts. Its antigen is not identified. These data originate in a study of shared clonotypes between healthy human individuals. Findings and limits, study-wide: Sharing of clonotypes among donors was expected to vary with sequencing depth. Generation probabilities of non-shared clonotypes were lower (relative to those shared by all four donors).

V was clipped by 0 bases and J by 4 bases; unmatched bases: 7. Germline CDR1 is MGHRA and CDR2 is YSYEKL. This CDR3 spans 16 amino acids. Assay: immunoSEQ multiplex PCR; the TCRdb copy retains only in-frame clones and omits some. This table holds about 2.2 million clones, about 93% found once. Positive CCR7 selection of CD45RO-negative cells yielded the naive CD8 cells, and terminally differentiated effector memory CD45RA+ cells were excluded. The sequence was obtained from a man younger than 30 in good health. Some clones in this sample may be carry-over from other donors' samples. J is TRBJ1-1 and V is TRBV4-1; 8 bases fit TRBD1. Specimen: naive CD8+ T cells from PBMCs. The CDR3 nucleotides read TGCGCCAGCAGCCAAGATCCAGCAGGGGGCATCACTGAAGCTTTCTTT. Translation: CASSQDPAGGITEAFF.